These T cell receptor beta chains were read from a single sample in a study of regulatory T cells in long-lasting Graves disease. From the multiplex PCR reads, TCRdb called clonotypes with MiXCR, one entry per CDR3 protein. The sample lists about 220,000 distinct CDR3 sequences, less than 20% occurring once. The same data also contributed to another study, on T cells in Graves' hyperthyroidism and ophthalmopathy.

The specimen was peripheral blood mononuclear cells (PBMCs), collected at new diagnosis, from a patient treated with antithyroid drugs. The receptors stem from a woman younger than 45 with Graves disease. Each CDR3 is given with its conserved first and last residue. The D gene is left open where the match is weak. Only some rows state a clone size, as once, few, many or a class for expanded clones.

d_call j_call v_call clone_size cdr3_aa cdr3_nt
. TRBJ2-1 TRBV20-1 many CSASFYNEQFF TGCAGTGCTTCCTTTTACAATGAGCAGTTCTTC
TRBD1 TRBJ2-5 TRBV30 . CAWSVTGAQETQYF TGTGCCTGGAGTGTGACAGGGGCCCAAGAGACCCAGTACTTC
. TRBJ1-1 TRBV7-8 many CASSSSGRGSTEAFF TGTGCCAGCAGCTCCAGCGGGAGGGGGAGCACTGAAGCTTTCTTT
TRBD1 TRBJ1-1 TRBV7-9 many CASSAEQGPATEAFF TGTGCCAGCAGCGCAGAACAGGGGCCGGCCACTGAAGCTTTCTTT
TRBD1 TRBJ1-5 TRBV12-3/TRBV12-4 . CASGGDRSNQPQHF TGTGCCAGCGGAGGGGACAGGAGCAATCAGCCCCAGCATTTT
TRBD2 TRBJ2-3 TRBV15 few CATRPSGRGADTQYF TGTGCCACCAGGCCTAGCGGGAGGGGCGCAGATACGCAGTATTTT
. TRBJ1-1 TRBV7-9 many CASSLDSTGRNTEAFF TGTGCCAGCAGCTTAGATAGCACAGGGAGGAACACTGAAGCTTTCTTT
TRBD1 TRBJ1-4 TRBV6-1 many CASRGGTGEEKLFF TGTGCCAGCAGAGGTGGGACAGGGGAGGAAAAACTGTTTTTT
. TRBJ2-3 TRBV24-1 many CATSDRDGFTDTQYF TGTGCCACCAGTGACCGTGATGGGTTCACAGATACGCAGTATTTT
TRBD2 TRBJ2-2 TRBV20-1 many CSAEREAGELFF TGCAGTGCCGAGCGGGAGGCCGGGGAGCTGTTTTTT
TRBD1 TRBJ1-1 TRBV6-2/TRBV6-3 many CASSYLAGGGTEAFF TGTGCCAGCAGTTACTTGGCAGGGGGAGGCACTGAAGCTTTCTTT
. TRBJ1-6 TRBV11-2 many CASSLEGRGPLHF TGTGCCAGCAGCTTAGAAGGCAGGGGTCCCCTCCACTTT
TRBD2 TRBJ2-1 TRBV6-1 . CASTVERGNEQFF TGTGCCAGCACCGTAGAGCGGGGGAATGAGCAGTTCTTC
. TRBJ1-5 TRBV12-3/TRBV12-4 many CASSFELNQPQHF TGTGCCAGCAGTTTCGAGTTAAATCAGCCCCAGCATTTT
. TRBJ1-4 TRBV30 many CARRSPNEKLFF TGTGCCCGGAGGAGCCCTAATGAAAAACTGTTTTTT
TRBD1 TRBJ1-6 TRBV20-1 many CSAGRDRGRGSPLHF TGCAGTGCTGGGCGGGACAGGGGGCGTGGATCACCCCTCCACTTT
. TRBJ1-2 TRBV20-1 many CSARDRYHGYTF TGCAGTGCTAGAGACAGGTACCATGGCTACACCTTC
. TRBJ2-1 TRBV12-3/TRBV12-4 . CASFHPLSDSYNEQFF TGTGCCAGCTTCCACCCCCTAAGTGACTCCTACAATGAGCAGTTCTTC
. TRBJ2-1 TRBV7-2 . CASSPSDRNEQFF TGTGCCAGCAGCCCTTCAGACCGCAATGAGCAGTTCTTC
TRBD1 TRBJ2-1 TRBV2 . CASRSGTGGWNEQFF TGTGCCAGCAGGTCCGGGACAGGGGGCTGGAATGAGCAGTTCTTC
. TRBJ2-1 TRBV12-3/TRBV12-4 many CASSFGVNNEQFF TGTGCCAGCAGTTTTGGGGTGAACAATGAGCAGTTCTTC
TRBD2 TRBJ2-1 TRBV11-2 many CASSLVAGGPLNEQFF TGTGCCAGCAGCCTTGTAGCGGGAGGGCCCTTAAATGAGCAGTTCTTC
. TRBJ1-5 TRBV7-9 many CASSLEGRAYQPQHF TGTGCCAGCAGCTTAGAGGGCAGGGCGTATCAGCCCCAGCATTTT